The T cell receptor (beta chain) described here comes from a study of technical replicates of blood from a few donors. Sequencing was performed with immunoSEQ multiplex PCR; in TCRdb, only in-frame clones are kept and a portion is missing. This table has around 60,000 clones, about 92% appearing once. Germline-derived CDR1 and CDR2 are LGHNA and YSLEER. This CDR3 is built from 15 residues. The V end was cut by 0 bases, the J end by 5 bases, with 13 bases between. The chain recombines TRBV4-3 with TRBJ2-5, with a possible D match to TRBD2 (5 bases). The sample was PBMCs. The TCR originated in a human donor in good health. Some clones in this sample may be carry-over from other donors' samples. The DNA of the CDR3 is TGCGCCAGCAGCCAAGAACAGTGGTCGGGGGAGACCCAGTACTTC. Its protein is CASSQEQWSGETQYF.